A single sample gave rise to the 16 T cell receptor beta chains below, sequenced in a study of blood T cell repertoires in COVID-19. TCRdb keeps only in-frame clones here, not all; method: immunoSEQ multiplex PCR. The sample lists a few hundred thousand clones; around 90% were seen once. Sequencing input: peripheral blood. The origin of the receptors is a human donor in a cohort sampled during active COVID-19.

This chain links TRBV7-8 with TRBJ1-2, with D possibly TRBD1 on 5 matching bases. The CDR3 extends over 13 amino acids. V gave up 1 base and J gave up 5 bases, with 8 bases separating them. Per the germline V gene, CDR1 is SGHVS and CDR2 is FQNEAQ. As DNA, the CDR3 is TGTGCCAGCAGCTTAGGTTCAGGGTATGGCTACACCTTC. This gives the protein CASSLGSGYGYTF.

The rearrangement uses TRBV5-5 and TRBJ1-2, with 9 bases matching TRBD1. The junction had 1 base not matched to a gene; V was cut back by 0 bases and J by 7 bases. Looked up from germline, CDR1 is SGHKS and CDR2 is YYEKEE (reference sequence). The CDR3 runs to 13 residues. The CDR3 DNA reads as TGTGCCAGCAGCTTGGAGGACAGGGGTGGCTACACCTTC. It codes for CASSLEDRGGYTF.

The chain combines TRBV9 with TRBJ2-2, with 11 nucleotides matching TRBD2. V lost 0 bases and J lost 5; bases outside the gene matches: 6. Germline V lookup: CDR1 SGDLS, CDR2 YYNGEE. The CDR3 extends over 17 amino acids. The CDR3 here is CASSVGLAGTRTGELFF. The DNA for the CDR3 is TGTGCCAGCAGCGTAGGACTAGCGGGAACTCGTACCGGGGAGCTGTTTTTT.

This clone has just a few counts. The V call is TRBV2, the J call TRBJ2-5; 8 bases are a match to TRBD2. V lost 7 bases and J lost 5; bases outside the gene matches: 12. The CDR3 is 15 residues long. CDR1 and CDR2 from the germline V gene are SNHLY and FYNNEI. In nucleotides, the CDR3 is TGTGCCAGCACCAAGGAGGGACTAGGAGGCGAGACCCAGTACTTC. This gives the protein CASTKEGLGGETQYF.

On this clone itself: An end of the junction differs from the germline gene, which may be a read error. The rearrangement links TRBV13 to TRBJ2-6; no clear D. The CDR3 totals 16 residues. Germline V lookup: CDR1 PRHDT, CDR2 FYEKMQ (reference sequence). The CDR3: CASSLGRLSGANVLTF. The CDR3 nucleotides are TGTGCCAGCAGCTTGGGCCGTCTCTCTGGTGCCAACGTCCTGACTTTC.

The chain employs TRBV2 and TRBJ2-5; TRBD2 might be the D (5 bases). Germline V CDR1 and CDR2: SNHLY, FYNNEI. The V gene lost 6 bases and the J gene lost 4 bases, with 9 bases spanning the gap. The CDR3 length is 12 residues. The CDR3 loop is CASRSSVETQYF. CDR3 in DNA: TGTGCCAGCAGGAGTAGCGTAGAGACCCAGTACTTC.

The chain couples TRBV30 to TRBJ2-7, with D perhaps matching TRBD1 (6 bases). The CDR3 loop spans 13 amino acids. Germline V gene data show CDR1 as GTSNPN and CDR2 as SVGIG (reference sequence). Trimming shortened V by 5 bases and J by 9 bases, and 20 bases separated the two germline ends. The CDR3 sequence is CAWDRDRQRGQYF. CDR3 nucleotides: TGTGCCTGGGACCGAGACAGGCAACGGGGGCAGTACTTC. The whole variable domain, remainder taken from reference TRBV30 and TRBJ2-7, is SQTIHQWPATLVQPVGSPLSLECTVEGTSNPNLYWYRQAAGRGLQLLFYSVGIGQISSEVPQNLSASRPQDRQFILSSKKLLLSDSGFYLCAWDRDRQRGQYFGPGTRLTVT.

The chain carries TRBV7-2 and TRBJ2-7, with TRBD1 as a possible D gene (5 bases). Germline loops: CDR1 SGHTA, CDR2 FQGNSA. The CDR3 extends over 13 amino acids. V was pared by 0 bases and J by 4 bases, with 7 bases between. The CDR3, as DNA: TGTGCCAGCAGCTTAGCGACAGCTTACGAGCAGTACTTC. Protein: CASSLATAYEQYF.

This sequence joins TRBV7-2 and TRBJ2-3; no clear D gene. CDR1 SGHTA and CDR2 FQGNSA come from the germline V gene. This CDR3 comprises 13 residues. V was cut by 5 bases and J by 1 base, with 7 bases left in between. The DNA for the CDR3 is TGTGCCAGCAGCACTCCCGGCACAGATACGCAGTATTTT. It translates to CASSTPGTDTQYF. Using reference TRBV7-2 and TRBJ2-3 for the parts outside the CDR3, the full variable domain is GAGVSQSPSNKVTEKGKDVELRCDPISGHTALYWYRQSLGQGLEFLIYFQGNSAPDKSGLPSDRFSAERTGGSVSTLTIQRTQQEDSAVYLCASSTPGTDTQYFGPGTRLTVL.

CDR3 bases: TGTGCCAGCAGTGCGGAGGTGAACACTGAAGCTTTCTTT. As protein: CASSAEVNTEAFF. This rearrangement joins TRBV2 to TRBJ1-1; D remains unclear. The length of the CDR3 is 13 residues. Germline V gene sequence: CDR1 SNHLY, CDR2 FYNNEI. The germline V and J ends were trimmed by 4 bases and 0 bases, with 6 bases remaining between them.

The V call is TRBV3-1 (or the pseudogene TRBV3-2), the J call TRBJ1-1; 7 nucleotides align to TRBD1. V dropped 4 bases and J dropped 8; count of bases not matched to a gene: 4. Germline-derived CDR1 and CDR2 are LGHDT and YNNKEL (reference sequence). The CDR3 runs to 12 residues. CDR3 DNA sequence: TGTGCCAGCAGCCTTTTGGACAGGGAAGCTTTCTTT. Its protein is CASSLLDREAFF.

This chain links TRBV5-4 with TRBJ2-5; D possibly corresponds to TRBD1 (6 bases). Trimming removed 4 bases at V and 2 bases at J, with 15 bases between. Germline V gene data show CDR1 as SGHNT and CDR2 as YYREEE (reference sequence). The CDR3 consists of 15 residues. CDR3: CASSMTLTGQETQYF. CDR3 nucleotides: TGTGCCAGCAGCATGACTCTTACAGGGCAAGAGACCCAGTACTTC.

The genes are TRBV7-2 and TRBJ1-2; weak D call: TRBD1 (6 bases). The CDR3 runs 12 residues. Deletions cut 3 bases from V and 8 bases from J, with 10 bases between. Germline values: CDR1 SGHTA, CDR2 FQGNSA. CDR3 in DNA: TGTGCCAGCAGCTTCAGCACAGGGGGCTACACCTTC. Protein sequence: CASSFSTGGYTF.

The chain links TRBV4-3 to TRBJ2-1, with D perhaps TRBD1 (5 bases). Trimming shortened V by 3 bases and J by 0 bases, and 15 bases separated the two germline ends. Germline-derived CDR1 and CDR2 are LGHNA and YSLEER. The CDR3 length is 17 residues. The CDR3, as DNA: TGCGCCAGCAGCCATGTTGACAGACAGAGCTCCTACAATGAGCAGTTCTTC. This codes for CASSHVDRQSSYNEQFF.

The chain joins TRBV5-8 to TRBJ2-1; weak D call: TRBD2 (6 bases). Germline-derived CDR1 and CDR2 are SGHTS and YDEGEE. The CDR3 is 17 amino acids. Trimming stripped 10 bases from V and 7 bases from J, with 30 bases between. DNA of the CDR3: TGTGCCTCCTGTCGCCCGTTCGGGACTCTTCTTGCGAATGAGCAGTTCTTC. This translates into CASCRPFGTLLANEQFF.

This chain joins TRBV10-1 and TRBJ2-7; the match to TRBD2 covers 8 bases. There are 13 residues in the CDR3. Germline CDR1 reads WNHNN; CDR2 reads SYGVQD (reference sequence). Losses at the gene ends were 3 bases for V and 4 bases for J; bases not matched to a gene: 2. CDR3 sequence reads: CASSESGSYEQYF. CDR3 in DNA: TGCGCCAGCAGTGAAAGCGGGAGTTACGAGCAGTACTTC.